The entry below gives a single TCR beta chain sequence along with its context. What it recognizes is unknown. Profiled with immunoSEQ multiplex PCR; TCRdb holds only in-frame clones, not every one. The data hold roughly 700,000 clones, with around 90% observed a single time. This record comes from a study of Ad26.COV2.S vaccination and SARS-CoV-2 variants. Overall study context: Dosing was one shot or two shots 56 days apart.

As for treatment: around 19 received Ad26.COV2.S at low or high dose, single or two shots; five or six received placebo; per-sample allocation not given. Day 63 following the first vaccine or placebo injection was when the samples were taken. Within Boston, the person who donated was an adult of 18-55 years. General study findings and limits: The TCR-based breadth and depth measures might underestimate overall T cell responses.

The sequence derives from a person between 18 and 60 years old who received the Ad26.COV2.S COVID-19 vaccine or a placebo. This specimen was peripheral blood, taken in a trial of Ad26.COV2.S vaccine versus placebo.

Here the CDR3 DNA reads TGTGCCAGCAGTTTAGCAGACAGGGGTATCTATGGCTACACCTTC. Translation: CASSLADRGIYGYTF. This chain connects TRBV27 to TRBJ1-2; 8 bases agree with TRBD1. Per germline, CDR1 MNHEY and CDR2 SMNVEV (reference sequence). This CDR3 contains 15 residues. J gave up 4 bases and V 2 bases, and 6 bases lay outside the gene matches.